Shown below are 24 T cell receptor beta chains from a single sample sequenced in a study of patients and donors after allogeneic stem cell transplantation (dated by TCRdb to 2020 to 2021). The method was RT-PCR. Data came from a NextSeq 550. Using fastp at Q25 and MiXCR, TCRdb reprocessed the public reads and kept productive beta chains. For every CDR3 protein sequence, its rows merge into one entry that carries the most common genes and DNA. The sample records about a million distinct CDR3 sequences, approximately 18% of which are singletons. The ten top clones hold around 6% of the sample. Material: blood, either unsorted or a sorted T cell fraction (not recorded which). All receptors come from a human donor who was either an allogeneic HSCT recipient or a stem cell or donor lymphocyte infusion donor (not recorded which). It is not recorded whose cells these are; they may come from a transplant donor.

This clonotype was found a few times. The rearrangement uses TRBV25-1 and TRBJ2-1; no definite D call. The CDR3 has 15 amino acids. Per germline, CDR1 MGHDK and CDR2 SYGVNS. V was pared by 1 base and J by 2 bases, with 9 bases between. The CDR3: CASSESTLTYNEQFF. The CDR3 region has the DNA TGTGCCAGCAGTGAATCGACTCTAACCTACAATGAGCAGTTCTTC.

Only a few counts were recorded for this clonotype. The rearrangement uses TRBV15 and TRBJ2-3, with TRBD1 as a possible D gene (5 bases). This CDR3 spans 13 amino acids. V was pared by 2 bases and J by 6 bases, with 9 bases between. Germline V gene sequence: CDR1 LNHNV, CDR2 YYDKDF (reference sequence). For the CDR3, the DNA is TGTGCCACCAGCAGATCACAGGTGGATACGCAGTATTTT. This sequence encodes CATSRSQVDTQYF.

The rearrangement links TRBV6-2 or TRBV6-3 to TRBJ2-7; D uncertain. V gave up 0 bases and J gave up 2 bases, with 14 bases separating them. The CDR3 runs to 16 residues. Germline V lookup: CDR1 MNHEY, CDR2 SVGEGT. The CDR3 bases are TGTGCCAGCAGTTACTCGGGCAGGATGACCGCCTACGAGCAGTACTTC. Its protein is CASSYSGRMTAYEQYF.

This clonotype was observed many times. This sequence joins TRBV6-5 and TRBJ2-7; 7 bases are shared with TRBD1. After removal of 2 bases from V and 4 bases from J, the junction contained 5 bases not matched to a gene. CDR1 and CDR2 from the germline V gene are MNHEY and SVGAGI. This CDR3 has 14 residues. CDR3 sequence reads: CASSYGTVGYEQYF. DNA of the CDR3: TGTGCCAGCAGTTACGGGACAGTGGGGTACGAGCAGTACTTC.

As to this clonotype: A read error may produce the germline difference seen at one junction end. The rearrangement uses TRBV29-1 and TRBJ2-1; 13 nucleotides line up with TRBD2. The CDR3 is 17 amino acids. Germline V gene lookup returns CDR1 SQVTM and CDR2 ANQGSEA. The CDR3 sequence is CSVPGLAGYSSCNEQFF. In DNA, the CDR3 is TGCAGCGTACCGGGACTAGCGGGATATAGCTCCTGCAATGAGCAGTTCTTC.

This clonotype showed up many times. The J gene is TRBJ2-2, the V gene TRBV12-3 or TRBV12-4; D possibly matches TRBD1 or TRBD2 (5 bases each). The CDR3 length is 19 residues. Between the trimmed V and J ends, which lost 4 bases and 2 bases, there was a span of 23 bases. The CDR3 protein is CASSSPPGPILPNTGELFF. As DNA, the CDR3 is TGTGCCAGCAGTTCCCCCCCGGGACCGATATTACCAAACACCGGGGAGCTGTTTTTT.

The rearrangement uses TRBV7-2 and TRBJ2-1; D might be TRBD1 (5 bases). Trimming removed 4 bases from V and 10 bases from J, with 17 bases in between. CDR1 and CDR2 from the germline V gene are SGHTA and FQGNSA. This CDR3 is 14 amino acids long. Written as DNA, the CDR3 is TGTGCCAGCAGCTGGGGCCCTAATCGGCGGGAGCAGTTCTTC. Translating it yields CASSWGPNRREQFF.

The genes are TRBV27 and TRBJ2-3; D gene unclear. Germline V lookup: CDR1 MNHEY, CDR2 SMNVEV (reference sequence). The V and J ends lost 2 bases and 1 base respectively, with 13 bases between them. CDR3 length equals 16 residues. CDR3 in DNA: TGTGCCAGCAGTTTAAATGGCAGGTGGGGCACAGATACGCAGTATTTT. It encodes CASSLNGRWGTDTQYF.

This clonotype was seen more than once but under ten times. The chain carries TRBV6-1 and TRBJ1-2; 10 bases are shared with TRBD1. Per germline, CDR1 MNHNS and CDR2 SASEGT. V lost 5 bases, J lost 0 bases, and 3 bases stayed unmatched. The CDR3 loop spans 15 amino acids. The CDR3 bases are TGTGCCAGCAGTCCGACAGGGGGCCCTAACTATGGCTACACCTTC. Residues: CASSPTGGPNYGYTF.

A few counts support this clonotype. The J gene is TRBJ2-5, the V gene TRBV5-1, with no clear D. Between the trimmed V and J ends, which lost 0 bases and 4 bases, there was a span of 7 bases. The CDR3 is 13 amino acids. Germline CDR1 SGHRS, CDR2 YFSETQ. CDR3 DNA: TGCGCCAGCAGCTTGGGTTGGGTAGAGACCCAGTACTTC. Amino acids: CASSLGWVETQYF. Full variable domain (missing parts from reference TRBV5-1 and TRBJ2-5): KAGVTQTPRYLIKTRGQQVTLSCSPISGHRSVSWYQQTPGQGLQFLFEYFSETQRNKGNFPGRFSGRQFSNSRSEMNVSTLELGDSALYLCASSLGWVETQYFGPGTRLLVL.

The sample holds a few counts of this clonotype. The gene calls are TRBV5-1 and TRBJ2-1, with D perhaps TRBD2 (6 bases). Looked up from germline, CDR1 is SGHRS and CDR2 is YFSETQ. The V and J ends lost 7 bases and 0 bases respectively, with 11 bases between them. This CDR3 is 14 amino acids long. The CDR3 sequence: CASGTGSSYNEQFF. CDR3 DNA sequence: TGCGCCAGCGGGACCGGGAGCTCCTACAATGAGCAGTTCTTC.

V usage is TRBV7-9 and J usage is TRBJ2-2; D ambiguous. The V end lost 4 bases, the J end lost 1 base, and 10 bases lay between the germline ends. The V gene's germline CDR1 is SEHNR and CDR2 FQNEAQ (reference sequence). CDR3 length: 15 residues. For the CDR3, the DNA is TGTGCCAGCAGCTCCCAACATAGGAACACCGGGGAGCTGTTTTTT. Encoded protein: CASSSQHRNTGELFF.

The chain uses TRBV12-3 or TRBV12-4 and TRBJ1-3; D ambiguous. Trimming took 2 bases from V and 0 from J, leaving 11 bases between them. This CDR3 has 16 amino acids. CDR3 coding DNA: TGTGCCAGCAGTTTATGGAAGTTTCTCTCTGGAAACACCATATATTTT. It codes for CASSLWKFLSGNTIYF.

V usage is TRBV9 and J usage is TRBJ1-1; D gene uncertain. CDR1 and CDR2 (germline): SGDLS, YYNGEE. Trimming cost V 0 bases and J 0 bases, with 9 bases left between them. The length of the CDR3 is 15 residues. CDR3 protein: CASSVVADMNTEAFF. As DNA, the CDR3 is TGTGCCAGCAGCGTAGTGGCAGATATGAACACTGAAGCTTTCTTT.

This clonotype was picked up a small number of times. The genes are TRBV7-2 and TRBJ1-2; possibly TRBD1 for D (5 bases). This CDR3 comprises 15 residues. Germline CDR1 and CDR2: SGHTA and FQGNSA. The V and J ends lost 4 bases and 3 bases respectively, with 15 bases between them. The chain's CDR3 is CASSSYRRRDYGYTF. The CDR3 bases are TGTGCCAGCAGCTCATACAGGCGTAGAGACTATGGCTACACCTTC. The whole variable domain, remainder taken from reference TRBV7-2 and TRBJ1-2, is GAGVSQSPSNKVTEKGKDVELRCDPISGHTALYWYRQSLGQGLEFLIYFQGNSAPDKSGLPSDRFSAERTGGSVSTLTIQRTQQEDSAVYLCASSSYRRRDYGYTFGSGTRLTVV.

This chain uses TRBV3-1 with TRBJ1-2; 7 nucleotides agree with TRBD1. The ends lost 8 bases at V and 3 bases at J; junction bases unmatched: 12. The CDR3 is 15 residues long. The germline V gene encodes CDR1 LGHDT and CDR2 YNNKEL (reference sequence). The CDR3 DNA reads TGTGCCAGCGGGCCCGCCAGGGGGGCACACTATGGCTACACCTTC. Protein sequence: CASGPARGAHYGYTF.

This clonotype was picked up many times. This chain joins TRBV4-3 and TRBJ2-4, with D perhaps TRBD2 (6 bases). The ends were cut back, 0 bases at V and 2 bases at J, with 17 bases in the middle. The CDR3 loop spans 18 amino acids. The germline V gene encodes CDR1 LGHNA and CDR2 YSLEER. DNA of the CDR3: TGCGCCAGCAGCCAAGATCGGTGCGCGGGAATACCCAAAAACATTCAGTACTTC. Protein: CASSQDRCAGIPKNIQYF.

This clonotype has only a few counts. This chain joins TRBV20-1 and TRBJ2-1; 11 nucleotides match TRBD2. The germline V gene has CDR1 DFQATT and CDR2 SNEGSKA (reference sequence). The CDR3 loop spans 15 amino acids. V lost 6 bases and J lost 1; bases outside the gene matches: 5. The CDR3 region is CSALRLAGSYNEQFF. The DNA of the CDR3 is TGCAGTGCGCTAAGACTAGCGGGATCCTACAATGAGCAGTTCTTC.

This clonotype was recorded a few times. J is TRBJ1-1 and V is TRBV5-1; TRBD1 agrees at 7 bases. The CDR3 has 15 amino acids. CDR1 is SGHRS and CDR2 is YFSETQ in the germline V gene. Trimming took 4 bases from V and 1 from J; bases not matched to a gene: 7. The CDR3 bases are TGCGCCAGCAGCAAGTCCGGGACAGAGAACACTGAAGCTTTCTTT. Translated: CASSKSGTENTEAFF.

The J gene is TRBJ1-3, the V gene TRBV7-2, with D possibly being TRBD1 (6 bases). Per the germline V gene, CDR1 is SGHTA and CDR2 is FQGNSA. Trimming removed 4 bases at V and 5 bases at J, with 12 bases between. This CDR3 region has 14 residues. The CDR3 region is CASSSWTVRNTIYF. CDR3 in DNA: TGTGCCAGCAGCTCCTGGACAGTCCGAAACACCATATATTTT.

The rearrangement links TRBV6-5 to TRBJ1-1; D is possibly TRBD1 (5 bases). The CDR3 is made up of 14 amino acids. V was trimmed by 2 bases and J by 5 bases, leaving 12 bases between them. Germline CDR1 reads MNHEY; CDR2 reads SVGAGI. The CDR3 loop is CASSYGQGWTEAFF. Here the CDR3 DNA reads TGTGCCAGCAGTTACGGGCAGGGTTGGACTGAAGCTTTCTTT.

This clonotype occurred many times. The V gene is TRBV12-3 or TRBV12-4, the J gene TRBJ1-1; maybe TRBD1 (5 bases). The CDR3 runs 13 residues. Trimming left V 7 bases short and J 1 base short, with 10 bases between. Written as DNA, the CDR3 is TGTGCCAGCAAAATGACAGCGAACACTGAAGCTTTCTTT. Amino acid sequence: CASKMTANTEAFF.

The gene calls are TRBV4-3 and TRBJ1-2, with D unclear. Germline assignment: CDR1 LGHNA and CDR2 YSLEER. The CDR3 is 14 residues long. Trimming stripped 0 bases from V and 8 bases from J, with 13 bases between. The CDR3 nucleotides read TGCGCCAGCAGCCAAGATTCAGGCTGGTCCGGCTACACCTTC. It is translated as CASSQDSGWSGYTF.

This chain links TRBV6-1 with TRBJ1-5, with D maybe TRBD1 (6 bases). The germline V gene has CDR1 MNHNS and CDR2 SASEGT. The CDR3 is made up of 14 amino acids. V was cut by 6 bases and J by 6 bases, with 15 bases left in between. In DNA, the CDR3 is TGTGCCAGCAGGGAAAGGGAGGGGGTTCAGCCCCAGCATTTT. Its translation: CASREREGVQPQHF.